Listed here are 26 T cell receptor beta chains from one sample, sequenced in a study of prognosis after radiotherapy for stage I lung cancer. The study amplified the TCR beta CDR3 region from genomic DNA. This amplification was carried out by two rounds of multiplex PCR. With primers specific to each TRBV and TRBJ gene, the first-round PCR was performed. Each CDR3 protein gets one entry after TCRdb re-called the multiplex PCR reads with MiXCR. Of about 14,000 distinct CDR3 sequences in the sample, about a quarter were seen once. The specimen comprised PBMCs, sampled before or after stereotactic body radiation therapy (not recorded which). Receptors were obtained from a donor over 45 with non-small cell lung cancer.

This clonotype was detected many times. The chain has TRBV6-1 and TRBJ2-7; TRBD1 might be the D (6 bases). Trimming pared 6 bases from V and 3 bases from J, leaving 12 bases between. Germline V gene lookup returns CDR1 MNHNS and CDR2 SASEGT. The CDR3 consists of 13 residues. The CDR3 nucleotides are TGTGCCAGCAGCAGGGGAAAGAGCTACGAGCAGTACTTC. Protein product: CASSRGKSYEQYF.

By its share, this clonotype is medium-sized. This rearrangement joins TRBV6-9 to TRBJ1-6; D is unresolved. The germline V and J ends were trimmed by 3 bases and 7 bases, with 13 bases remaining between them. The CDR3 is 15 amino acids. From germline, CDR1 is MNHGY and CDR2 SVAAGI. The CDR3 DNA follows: TGTGCCAGCAGTTACTCAACCGGGTACAATTCACCCCTCCACTTT. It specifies CASSYSTGYNSPLHF.

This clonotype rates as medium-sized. This chain's CDR3 is CASRRGSITDTQYF. The CDR3 nucleotides read TGTGCCTCCAGGCGGGGTTCCATCACAGATACGCAGTATTTT. The chain joins TRBV6-4 to TRBJ2-3, with a tentative D call TRBD2 (6 bases). Per the germline V gene, CDR1 is MRHNA and CDR2 is SNTAGT. The CDR3 is made up of 14 amino acids. V lost 11 bases and J 2 bases, leaving 17 bases between the germline ends.

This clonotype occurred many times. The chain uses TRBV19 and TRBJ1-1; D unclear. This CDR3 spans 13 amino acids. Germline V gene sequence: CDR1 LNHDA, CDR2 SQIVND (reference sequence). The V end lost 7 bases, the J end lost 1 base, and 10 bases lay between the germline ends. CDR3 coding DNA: TGTGCCAGTACTGGCAGAAAGAACACTGAAGCTTTCTTT. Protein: CASTGRKNTEAFF.

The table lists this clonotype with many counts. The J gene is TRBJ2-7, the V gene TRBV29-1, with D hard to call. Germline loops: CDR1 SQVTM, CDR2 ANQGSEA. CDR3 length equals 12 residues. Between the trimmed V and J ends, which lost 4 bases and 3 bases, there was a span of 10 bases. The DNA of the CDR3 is TGCAGCGTTGGTCCGACAATCTACGAGCAGTACTTC. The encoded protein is CSVGPTIYEQYF.

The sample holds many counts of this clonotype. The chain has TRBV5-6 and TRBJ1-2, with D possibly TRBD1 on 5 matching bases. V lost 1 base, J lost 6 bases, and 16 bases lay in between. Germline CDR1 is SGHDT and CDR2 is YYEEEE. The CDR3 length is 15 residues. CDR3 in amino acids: CASSLQLRGAHGYTF. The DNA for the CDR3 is TGTGCCAGCAGCTTGCAATTAAGGGGAGCACATGGCTACACCTTC.

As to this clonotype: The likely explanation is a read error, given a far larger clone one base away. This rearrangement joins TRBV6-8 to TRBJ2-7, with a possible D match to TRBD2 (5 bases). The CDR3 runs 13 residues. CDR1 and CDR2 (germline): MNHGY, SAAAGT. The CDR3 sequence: CVSRLRESYEQYF. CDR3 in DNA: TGTGTCAGCAGACTACGGGAATCCTACGAGCAGTACTTC.

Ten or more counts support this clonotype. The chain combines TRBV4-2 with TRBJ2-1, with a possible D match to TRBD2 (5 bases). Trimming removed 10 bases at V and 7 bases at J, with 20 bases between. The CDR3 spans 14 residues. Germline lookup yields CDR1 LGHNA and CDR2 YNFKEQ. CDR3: CATRLQEYGNEQFF. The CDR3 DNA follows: TGTGCCACCCGACTACAAGAATATGGTAATGAGCAGTTCTTC.

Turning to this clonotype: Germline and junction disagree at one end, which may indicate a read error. The CDR3: CTTSGGQGRSNTGELFF. The CDR3 region has the DNA TGTACCACCAGTGGGGGACAGGGCCGATCTAACACCGGGGAGCTGTTTTTT. This rearrangement joins TRBV24-1 to TRBJ2-2, with TRBD1 matching over 9 bases. This CDR3 comprises 17 residues. The V gene's germline CDR1 is KGHDR and CDR2 SFDVKD.

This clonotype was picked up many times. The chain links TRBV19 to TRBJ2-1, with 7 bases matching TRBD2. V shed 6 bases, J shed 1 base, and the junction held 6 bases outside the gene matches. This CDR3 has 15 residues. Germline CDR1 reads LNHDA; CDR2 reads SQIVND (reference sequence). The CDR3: CASSTRLASYNEQFF. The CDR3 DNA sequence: TGTGCCAGTAGCACGCGACTAGCATCCTACAATGAGCAGTTCTTC.

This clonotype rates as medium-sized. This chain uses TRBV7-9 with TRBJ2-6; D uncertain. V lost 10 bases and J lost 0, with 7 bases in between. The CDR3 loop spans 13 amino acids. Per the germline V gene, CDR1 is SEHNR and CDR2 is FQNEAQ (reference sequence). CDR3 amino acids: CATTDSGANVLTF. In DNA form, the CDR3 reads TGTGCCACCACGGACTCTGGGGCCAACGTCCTGACTTTC.

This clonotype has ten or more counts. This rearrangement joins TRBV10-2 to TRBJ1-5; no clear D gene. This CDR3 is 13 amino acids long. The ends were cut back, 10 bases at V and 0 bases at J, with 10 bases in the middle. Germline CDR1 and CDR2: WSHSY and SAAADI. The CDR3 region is CATQTDSNQPQHF. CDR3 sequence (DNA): TGCGCCACCCAAACAGATAGCAATCAGCCCCAGCATTTT.

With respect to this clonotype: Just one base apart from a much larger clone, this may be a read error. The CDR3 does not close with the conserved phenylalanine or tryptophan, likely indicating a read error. The CDR3 sequence is CASREANTEAFY. In DNA, the CDR3 is TGTGCCAGCAGGGAGGCAAACACTGAAGCTTTCTAT. The chain links TRBV27 to TRBJ1-1; D ambiguous. The CDR3 covers 12 residues. Trimming removed 6 bases from V and 2 bases from J, with 7 bases in between. CDR1 is MNHEY, CDR2 SMNVEV, per germline (reference sequence).

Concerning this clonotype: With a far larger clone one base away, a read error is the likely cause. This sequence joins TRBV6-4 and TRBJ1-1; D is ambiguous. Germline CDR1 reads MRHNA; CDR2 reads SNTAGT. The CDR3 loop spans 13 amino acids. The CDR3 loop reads CASSEAGNTEALF. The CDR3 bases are TGTGCCAGCAGTGAAGCTGGGAACACTGAAGCTTTATTT.

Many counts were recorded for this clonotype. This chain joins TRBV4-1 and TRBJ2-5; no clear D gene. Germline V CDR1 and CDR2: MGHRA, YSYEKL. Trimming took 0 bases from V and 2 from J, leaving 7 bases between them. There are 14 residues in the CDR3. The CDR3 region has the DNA TGCGCCAGCAGCCAAGACTGGTTACAAGAGACCCAGTACTTC. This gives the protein CASSQDWLQETQYF.

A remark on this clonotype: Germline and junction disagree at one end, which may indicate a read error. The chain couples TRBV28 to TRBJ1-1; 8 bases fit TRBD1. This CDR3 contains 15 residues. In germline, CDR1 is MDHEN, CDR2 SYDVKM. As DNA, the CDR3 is TGTGCCGGCAGTCGAAGACAGGGGTATAACACTGAGGCTTTCTTT. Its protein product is CAGSRRQGYNTEAFF. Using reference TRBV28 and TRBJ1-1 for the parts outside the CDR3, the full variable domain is DVKVTQSSRYLVKRTGEKVFLECVQDMDHENMFWYRQDPGLGLRLIYFSYDVKMKEKGDIPEGYSVSREKKERFSLILESASTNQTSMYLCAGSRRQGYNTEAFFGQGTRLTVV.

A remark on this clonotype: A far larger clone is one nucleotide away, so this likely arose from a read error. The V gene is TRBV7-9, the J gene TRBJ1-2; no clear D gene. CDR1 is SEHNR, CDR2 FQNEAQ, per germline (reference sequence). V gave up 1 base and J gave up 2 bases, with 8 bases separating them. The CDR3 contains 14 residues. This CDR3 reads CASSLVRGNYGYTF. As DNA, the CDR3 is TGTGCCAGCAGCTTAGTACGGGGAAACTATGGCTACACCTTC.

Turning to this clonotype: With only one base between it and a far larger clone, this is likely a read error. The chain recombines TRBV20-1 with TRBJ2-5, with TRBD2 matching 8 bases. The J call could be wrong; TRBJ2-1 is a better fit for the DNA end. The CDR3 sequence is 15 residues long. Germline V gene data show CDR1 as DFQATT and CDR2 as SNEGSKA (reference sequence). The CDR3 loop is CSARVRTSRYHEQFF. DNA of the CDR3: TGCAGTGCTAGGGTGAGGACTAGCCGGTACCATGAGCAGTTCTTC.

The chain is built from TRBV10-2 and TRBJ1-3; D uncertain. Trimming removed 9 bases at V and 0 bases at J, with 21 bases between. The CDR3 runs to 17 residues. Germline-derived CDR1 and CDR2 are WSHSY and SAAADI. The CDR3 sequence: CASDFLYGVSSGNTIYF. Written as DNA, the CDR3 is TGCGCCAGTGACTTTCTATACGGGGTTAGCTCTGGAAACACCATATATTTT.

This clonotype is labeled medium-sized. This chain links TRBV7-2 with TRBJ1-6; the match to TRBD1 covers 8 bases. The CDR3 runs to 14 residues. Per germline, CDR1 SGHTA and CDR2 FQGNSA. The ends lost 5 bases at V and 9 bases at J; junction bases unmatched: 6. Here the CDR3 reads CASSARGRGSPLHF. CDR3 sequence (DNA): TGTGCCAGCAGCGCCAGGGGGCGCGGTTCACCCCTCCACTTT.

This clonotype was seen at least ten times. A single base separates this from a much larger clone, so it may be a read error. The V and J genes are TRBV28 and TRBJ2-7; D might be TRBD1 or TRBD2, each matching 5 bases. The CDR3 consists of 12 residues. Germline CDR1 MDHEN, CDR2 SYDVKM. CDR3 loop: CASRTGTYEQCF. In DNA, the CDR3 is TGTGCCAGCCGTACTGGGACCTACGAGCAGTGCTTC.

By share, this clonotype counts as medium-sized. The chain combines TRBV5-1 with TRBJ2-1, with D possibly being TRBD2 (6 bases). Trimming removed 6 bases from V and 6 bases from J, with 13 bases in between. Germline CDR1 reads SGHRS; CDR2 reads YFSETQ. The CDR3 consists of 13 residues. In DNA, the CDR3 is TGCGCCAGCACGGTGGAGGGTTTCAATGAGCAGTTCTTC. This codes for CASTVEGFNEQFF.

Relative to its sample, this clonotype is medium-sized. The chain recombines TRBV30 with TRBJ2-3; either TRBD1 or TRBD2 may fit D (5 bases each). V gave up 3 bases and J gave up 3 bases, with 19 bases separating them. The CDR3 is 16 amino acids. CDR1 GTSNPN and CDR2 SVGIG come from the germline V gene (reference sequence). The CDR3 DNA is TGTGCCTGGAGAAATGACCGGGACCGCAGGACAGATACGCAGTATTTT. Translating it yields CAWRNDRDRRTDTQYF.

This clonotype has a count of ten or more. This CDR3 is CATSWGGGYGYTF. The CDR3 DNA follows: TGTGCCACTTCGTGGGGGGGAGGCTATGGCTACACCTTC. This chain joins TRBV3-1 and TRBJ1-2, with a weak D call TRBD1 (5 bases). The CDR3 is 13 residues long. CDR1 is LGHDT, CDR2 YNNKEL, per germline (reference sequence). Trimming cost V 10 bases and J 4 bases, with 16 bases left between them.

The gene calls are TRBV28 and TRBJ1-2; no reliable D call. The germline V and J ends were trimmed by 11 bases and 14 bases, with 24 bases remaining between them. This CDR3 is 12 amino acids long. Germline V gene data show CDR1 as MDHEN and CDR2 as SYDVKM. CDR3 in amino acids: CAVVRGGRPWTF. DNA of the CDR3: TGTGCCGTGGTCCGCGGCGGGCGGCCATGGACCTTC.

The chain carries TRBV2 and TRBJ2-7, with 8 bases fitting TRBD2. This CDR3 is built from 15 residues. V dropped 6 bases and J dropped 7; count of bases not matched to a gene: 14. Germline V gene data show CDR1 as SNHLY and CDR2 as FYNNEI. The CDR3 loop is CASSPGGGLGQEQYF. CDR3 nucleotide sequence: TGTGCCAGCAGCCCGGGGGGGGGACTTGGTCAGGAGCAGTACTTC. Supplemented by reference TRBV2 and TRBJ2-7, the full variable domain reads EPEVTQTPSHQVTQMGQEVILRCVPISNHLYFYWYRQILGQKVEFLVSFYNNEISEKSEIFDDQFSVERPDGSNFTLKIRSTKLEDSAMYFCASSPGGGLGQEQYFGPGTRLTVT.